This T cell receptor (beta chain) is drawn from a study of cytomegalovirus exposure and HLA in healthy donors. The PCR ran on 60 Vbeta and 13 Jbeta primers. The repertoire was sequenced with immunoSEQ multiplex PCR; TCRdb's copy has only in-frame clones and lacks some. Of about 120,000 clones in the sample, roughly 66% were seen once. The trim removed 6 bases at V and 8 bases at J, leaving 7 bases unmatched. The CDR3 is 13 residues long. The germline V gene has CDR1 SNHLY and CDR2 FYNNEI. Sample: PBMCs. J is TRBJ1-1 and V is TRBV2; 9 bases match TRBD1. This TCR was recovered from a woman aged 25 to 39 in good health and CMV-seronegative. The CDR3 sequence is CASSRDRDFEAFF. In nucleotides, the CDR3 is TGTGCCAGCAGCCGGGACAGGGACTTCGAAGCTTTCTTT. The full variable domain, its missing parts supplied by reference TRBV2 and TRBJ1-1, is EPEVTQTPSHQVTQMGQEVILRCVPISNHLYFYWYRQILGQKVEFLVSFYNNEISEKSEIFDDQFSVERPDGSNFTLKIRSTKLEDSAMYFCASSRDRDFEAFFGQGTRLTVV.